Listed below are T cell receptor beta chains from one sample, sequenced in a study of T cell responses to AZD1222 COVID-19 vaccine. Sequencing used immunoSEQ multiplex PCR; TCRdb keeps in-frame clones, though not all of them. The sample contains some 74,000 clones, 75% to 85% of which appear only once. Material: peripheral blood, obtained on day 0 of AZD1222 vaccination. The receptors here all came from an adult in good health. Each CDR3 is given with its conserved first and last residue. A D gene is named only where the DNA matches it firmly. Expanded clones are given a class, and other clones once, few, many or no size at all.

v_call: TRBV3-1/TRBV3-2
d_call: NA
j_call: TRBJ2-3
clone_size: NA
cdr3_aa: CASSQGLMAGAGTDTQYF

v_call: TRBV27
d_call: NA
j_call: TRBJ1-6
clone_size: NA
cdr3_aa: CASSSYSSSYNSPLHF

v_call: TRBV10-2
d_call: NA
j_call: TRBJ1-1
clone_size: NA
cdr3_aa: CASSQQGYTEAFF

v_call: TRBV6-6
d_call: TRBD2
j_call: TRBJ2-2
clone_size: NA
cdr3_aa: CASSLNSGRGVTGELFF

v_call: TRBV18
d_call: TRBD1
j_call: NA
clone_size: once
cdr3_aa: CASSPGQGVSYEQYF

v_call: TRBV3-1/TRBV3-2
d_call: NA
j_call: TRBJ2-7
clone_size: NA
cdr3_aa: CASSQDIMRSHYEQYF

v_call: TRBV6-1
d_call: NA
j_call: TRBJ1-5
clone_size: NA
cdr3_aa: CASSEFLLRVRRDQPQHF

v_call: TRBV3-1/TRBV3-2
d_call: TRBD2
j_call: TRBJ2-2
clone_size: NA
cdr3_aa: CASSHGTSGELFF

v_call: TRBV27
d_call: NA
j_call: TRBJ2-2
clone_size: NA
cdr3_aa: CASSLRGLGELFF

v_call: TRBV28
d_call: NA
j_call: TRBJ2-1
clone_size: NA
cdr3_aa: CASSLWGSGTYNEQFF

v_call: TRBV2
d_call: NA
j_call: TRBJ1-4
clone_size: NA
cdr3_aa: CASSETDSDEKLFF

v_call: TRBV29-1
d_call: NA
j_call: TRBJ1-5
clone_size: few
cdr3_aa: CSVVTVPGGGNQPQHF

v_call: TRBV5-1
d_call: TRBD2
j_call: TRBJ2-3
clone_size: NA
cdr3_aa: CATMTSGRDTDTQYF

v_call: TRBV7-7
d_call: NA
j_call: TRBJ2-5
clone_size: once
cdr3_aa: CASSFGVQETQYF

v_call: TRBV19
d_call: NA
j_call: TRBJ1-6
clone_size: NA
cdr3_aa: CASSILDMNNSPLHF

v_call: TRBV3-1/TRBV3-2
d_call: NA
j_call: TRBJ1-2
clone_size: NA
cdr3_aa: CASSPSPTVGYGYTF

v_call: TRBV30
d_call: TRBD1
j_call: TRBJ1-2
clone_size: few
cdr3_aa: CAWGDSFYGYTF

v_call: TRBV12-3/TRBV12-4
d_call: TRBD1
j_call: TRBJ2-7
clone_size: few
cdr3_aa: CASSGDSYEQYF

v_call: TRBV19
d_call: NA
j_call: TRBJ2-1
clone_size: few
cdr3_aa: CASSNSLYSGRDYNEQFF